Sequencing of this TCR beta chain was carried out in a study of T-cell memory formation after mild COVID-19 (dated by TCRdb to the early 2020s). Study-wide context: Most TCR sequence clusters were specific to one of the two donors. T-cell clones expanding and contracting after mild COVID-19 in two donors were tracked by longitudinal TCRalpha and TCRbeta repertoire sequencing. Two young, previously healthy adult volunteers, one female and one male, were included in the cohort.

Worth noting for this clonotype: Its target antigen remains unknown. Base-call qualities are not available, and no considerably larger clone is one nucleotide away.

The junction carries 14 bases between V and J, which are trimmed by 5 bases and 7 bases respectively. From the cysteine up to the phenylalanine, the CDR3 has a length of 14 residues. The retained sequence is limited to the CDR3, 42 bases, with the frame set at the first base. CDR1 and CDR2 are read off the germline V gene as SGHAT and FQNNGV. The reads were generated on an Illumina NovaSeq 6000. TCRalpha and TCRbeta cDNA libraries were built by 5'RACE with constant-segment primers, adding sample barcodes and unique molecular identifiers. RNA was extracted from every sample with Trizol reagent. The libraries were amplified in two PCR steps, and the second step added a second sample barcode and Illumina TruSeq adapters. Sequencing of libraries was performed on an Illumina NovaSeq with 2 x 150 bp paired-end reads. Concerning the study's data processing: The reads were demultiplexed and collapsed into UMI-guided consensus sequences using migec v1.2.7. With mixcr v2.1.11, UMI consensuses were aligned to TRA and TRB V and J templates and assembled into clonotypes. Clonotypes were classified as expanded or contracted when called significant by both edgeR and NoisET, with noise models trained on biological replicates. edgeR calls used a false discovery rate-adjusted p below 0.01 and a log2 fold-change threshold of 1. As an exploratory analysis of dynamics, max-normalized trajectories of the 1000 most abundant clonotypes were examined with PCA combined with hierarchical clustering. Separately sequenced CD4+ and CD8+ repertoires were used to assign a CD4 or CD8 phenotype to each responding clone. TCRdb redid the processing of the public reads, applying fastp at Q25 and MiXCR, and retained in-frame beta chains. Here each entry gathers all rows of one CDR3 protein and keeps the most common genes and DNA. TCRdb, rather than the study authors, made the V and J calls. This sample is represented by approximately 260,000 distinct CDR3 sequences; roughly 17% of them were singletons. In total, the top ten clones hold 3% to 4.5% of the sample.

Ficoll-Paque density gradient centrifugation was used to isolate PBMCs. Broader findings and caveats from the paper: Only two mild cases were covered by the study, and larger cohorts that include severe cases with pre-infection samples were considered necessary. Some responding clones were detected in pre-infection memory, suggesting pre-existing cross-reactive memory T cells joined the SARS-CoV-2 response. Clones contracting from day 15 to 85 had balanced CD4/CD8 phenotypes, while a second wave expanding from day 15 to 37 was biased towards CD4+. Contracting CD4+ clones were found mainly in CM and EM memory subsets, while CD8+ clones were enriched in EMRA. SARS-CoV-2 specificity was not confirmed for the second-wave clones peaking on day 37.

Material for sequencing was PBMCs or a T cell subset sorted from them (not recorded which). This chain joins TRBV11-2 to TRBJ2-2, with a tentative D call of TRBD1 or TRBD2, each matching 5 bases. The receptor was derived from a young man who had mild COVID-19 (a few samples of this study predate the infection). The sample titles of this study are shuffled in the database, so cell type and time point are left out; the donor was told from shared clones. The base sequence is TGTGCCAGCAGCCCCCAGGGACGTCTCGGGGAGCTGTTTTTT. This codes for CASSPQGRLGELFF. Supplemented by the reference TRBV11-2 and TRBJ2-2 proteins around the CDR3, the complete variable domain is EAGVAQSPRYKIIEKRQSVAFWCNPISGHATLYWYQQILGQGPKLLIQFQNNGVVDDSQLPKDRFSAERLKGVDSTLKIQPAKLEDSAVYLCASSPQGRLGELFFGEGSRLTVL.